This passage covers 10 T cell receptor beta chains from one sample sequenced in a study of technical replicates of blood from a handful of donors. This table comes from immunoSEQ multiplex PCR, and its TCRdb copy is limited to in-frame clones, with some not included. There are approximately 70,000 clones in the sample; approximately 97% occur only once, and approximately 0.26% lies in the top ten. Material for sequencing was T cells isolated from PBMCs. The receptors stem from a human donor in good health.

V gene TRBV13 combines with J gene TRBJ2-5, with 9 bases identical to TRBD1. The trim removed 5 bases at V and 5 bases at J, leaving 6 bases unmatched. Germline V CDR1 and CDR2: PRHDT, FYEKMQ (reference sequence). This CDR3 comprises 14 residues. The CDR3 DNA reads TGTGCCAGCAGCGAACAGGGGGCTCAGGAGACCCAGTACTTC. As protein: CASSEQGAQETQYF.

This clone was detected once. The CDR3 sequence is CASSLDKYYEQYF. CDR3 coding DNA: TGTGCCAGCAGCTTAGACAAATATTACGAGCAGTACTTC. The J gene is TRBJ2-7, the V gene TRBV7-2; no reliable D call. The V gene lost 1 base and the J gene lost 4 bases, with 8 bases spanning the gap. Germline V gene sequence: CDR1 SGHTA, CDR2 FQGNSA. The CDR3 loop spans 13 amino acids.

This sequence joins TRBV6-5 and TRBJ2-3; 7 positions agree with TRBD2. Germline CDR1 MNHEY, CDR2 SVGAGI. The CDR3 loop spans 15 amino acids. Losses at the gene ends were 0 bases for V and 5 bases for J; bases not matched to a gene: 5. The CDR3 nucleotides are TGTGCCAGCAGTTACTCCGGGACTACGAGAGATACGCAGTATTTT. Residues: CASSYSGTTRDTQYF.

This sequence joins TRBV28 and TRBJ2-1; D is unresolved. This CDR3 comprises 14 residues. Germline CDR1 MDHEN, CDR2 SYDVKM. Trimming left V 5 bases short and J 5 bases short, with 13 bases between. The CDR3 loop reads CASSLTPLDNEQFF. For the CDR3, the DNA is TGTGCCAGCAGTCTAACCCCGCTCGACAATGAGCAGTTCTTC.

The gene calls are TRBV25-1 and TRBJ1-4; D may be TRBD1 (5 bases). Per germline, CDR1 MGHDK and CDR2 SYGVNS. V lost 3 bases to trimming and J lost 5 bases, with 16 bases between them. The CDR3 loop spans 16 amino acids. CDR3 residues: CASSDPLGGRNEKLFF. The CDR3 DNA follows: TGTGCCAGCAGTGATCCCTTGGGGGGTAGGAATGAAAAACTGTTTTTT.

This chain uses TRBV7-8 with TRBJ1-4, with unresolved D. The length of the CDR3 is 11 residues. CDR1 and CDR2 from the germline V gene are SGHVS and FQNEAQ. The V gene lost 1 base and the J gene lost 12 bases, with 6 bases spanning the gap. As DNA, the CDR3 is TGTGCCAGCAGCTTAGTCGGAGAACTGTTTTTT. It codes for CASSLVGELFF.

This chain uses TRBV6-5 with TRBJ1-1; perhaps TRBD1 as D (6 bases). Trimming took 0 bases from V and 2 from J, leaving 10 bases between them. The CDR3 is made up of 15 amino acids. The germline V gene has CDR1 MNHEY and CDR2 SVGAGI. The CDR3 DNA reads TGTGCCAGCAGTTACTCGACGGGACAAAACACTGAAGCTTTCTTT. Amino acids: CASSYSTGQNTEAFF.

This rearrangement joins TRBV6-5 to TRBJ2-3, with a possible D match to TRBD1 (5 bases). V was pared by 4 bases and J by 3 bases, with 11 bases between. Germline CDR1 is MNHEY and CDR2 is SVGAGI. The CDR3 has 14 amino acids. The CDR3 region has the DNA TGTGCCAGCAGTTCAGGGTTTCGAACAGATACGCAGTATTTT. Translation gives CASSSGFRTDTQYF.

The V and J genes are TRBV28 and TRBJ2-5; D might be TRBD1 (6 bases). The CDR3 is 13 amino acids. The germline gives CDR1 MDHEN, CDR2 SYDVKM. V lost 6 bases and J 4 bases, leaving 12 bases between the germline ends. Here the CDR3 DNA reads TGTGCCAGCAGCCACAGGGTTTTAGAGACCCAGTACTTC. This gives the protein CASSHRVLETQYF.

V gene TRBV28 combines with J gene TRBJ1-1; 7 nucleotides align to TRBD1. The V gene's germline CDR1 is MDHEN and CDR2 SYDVKM. The CDR3 has 16 amino acids. V trimming: 4 bases; J trimming: 5 bases; junction bases outside the gene matches: 13. CDR3 DNA: TGTGCCAGCAGTTCCGACAGGGAGTCGGATAAGACTGAAGCTTTCTTT. This sequence encodes CASSSDRESDKTEAFF. The full variable domain, rest sourced from reference TRBV28 and TRBJ1-1, is DVKVTQSSRYLVKRTGEKVFLECVQDMDHENMFWYRQDPGLGLRLIYFSYDVKMKEKGDIPEGYSVSREKKERFSLILESASTNQTSMYLCASSSDRESDKTEAFFGQGTRLTVV.